Each of the 27 T cell receptor beta chains below was sequenced from the same sample in a study of T cell repertoires in cytomegalovirus infection. From the reads, TCRdb called clonotypes with MiXCR, one entry per CDR3 protein. The repertoire holds some 180,000 distinct CDR3 sequences, with more than 9% as singletons. Sequenced: PBMCs. These receptors originate from a human donor in good health (CMV status not recorded). Some clones in this sample may be carry-over from other donors' samples.

In its sample, this clonotype was seen a few times. An end of the junction does not agree with germline; a read error may underlie this. This rearrangement joins TRBV4-1 to TRBJ2-3; 13 positions match TRBD2. Germline-derived CDR1 and CDR2 are MGHRA and YSYEKL. This CDR3 has 18 amino acids. For the CDR3, the DNA is TGTGCCAGCAGCCAAGATCTGACTAGCGGGAGGAACACAGATACGCAGTATTTT. As protein: CASSQDLTSGRNTDTQYF.

V gene TRBV6-6 combines with J gene TRBJ1-5, with 7 bases aligning to TRBD1. This CDR3 is built from 17 residues. The germline V gene encodes CDR1 MNHNY and CDR2 SVGAGI (reference sequence). V shed 2 bases and J 3 bases; nucleotides not matched to a gene: 10. The chain's CDR3 is CASSYPTGLLDNQPQHF. The DNA of the CDR3 is TGTGCCAGCAGTTACCCGACAGGGTTACTGGACAATCAGCCCCAGCATTTT.

This clonotype was observed a handful of times. V is TRBV7-2 and J is TRBJ2-1; 9 nucleotides align to TRBD1. The V gene end was trimmed by 0 bases and the J gene end by 7 bases; junction bases not matched to a gene: 10. The CDR3 covers 17 residues. Germline V gene data show CDR1 as SGHTA and CDR2 as FQGNSA. The CDR3 sequence is CASSLAPGTGFGNEQFF. CDR3 coding DNA: TGTGCCAGCAGCTTAGCACCCGGGACAGGGTTTGGGAATGAGCAGTTCTTC.

This clonotype was recorded at least ten times. The chain links TRBV5-6 to TRBJ2-1; TRBD2 aligns across 9 bases. This CDR3 is 17 amino acids long. V lost 4 bases, J lost 4 bases, and 12 bases stayed unmatched. Germline V gene sequence: CDR1 SGHDT, CDR2 YYEEEE. The CDR3 loop reads CASSLTSTSGKYNEQFF. CDR3 nucleotides: TGTGCCAGCAGCCTTACTTCGACTAGCGGTAAATACAATGAGCAGTTCTTC.

V usage is TRBV4-3 and J usage is TRBJ1-4; unclear D gene. Trimming shortened V by 0 bases and J by 4 bases, and 9 bases separated the two germline ends. The CDR3 sequence is 15 residues long. Germline V gene sequence: CDR1 LGHNA, CDR2 YSLEER. The CDR3 spells CASSQDISDNEKLFF. In DNA, the CDR3 is TGCGCCAGCAGCCAAGATATCAGCGATAATGAAAAACTGTTTTTT.

This clonotype was counted at least ten times. This chain links TRBV27 with TRBJ2-3; D may be TRBD1 (6 bases). Looked up from germline, CDR1 is MNHEY and CDR2 is SMNVEV (reference sequence). The V end lost 3 bases, the J end lost 1 base, and 23 bases lay between the germline ends. This CDR3 contains 19 residues. CDR3 sequence: CASSLKKLYRVGGTDTQYF. Written as DNA, the CDR3 is TGTGCCAGCAGTTTGAAGAAACTTTACAGGGTCGGTGGCACAGATACGCAGTATTTT.

This clonotype was recorded at least ten times. V is TRBV20-1 and J is TRBJ2-1, with 10 positions matching TRBD2. The CDR3 has 15 residues. The germline V gene encodes CDR1 DFQATT and CDR2 SNEGSKA (reference sequence). The junction had 8 bases not matched to a gene; V was cut back by 5 bases and J by 4 bases. The CDR3 loop is CSADRTSGLYNEQFF. The CDR3 nucleotides are TGCAGTGCTGACAGGACTAGCGGACTGTACAATGAGCAGTTCTTC.

This clonotype was picked up a small number of times. The chain carries TRBV7-9 and TRBJ2-2, with D perhaps TRBD2 (5 bases). The germline gives CDR1 SEHNR, CDR2 FQNEAQ (reference sequence). Trimming removed 9 bases from V and 8 bases from J, with 25 bases in between. The CDR3 runs to 16 residues. The CDR3 DNA reads as TGTGCCAGTCTGGCGGGTTTTCTTCAGATTACTGGGGAGCTGTTTTTT. Its protein product is CASLAGFLQITGELFF.

This clonotype was picked up many times. V is TRBV7-2 and J is TRBJ2-5; TRBD2 matches at 8 bases. The CDR3 has 15 residues. CDR1 SGHTA and CDR2 FQGNSA come from the germline V gene. Trimming cost V 5 bases and J 5 bases; bases outside gene matches: 10. The CDR3: CASSPHLSGSETQYF. CDR3 coding DNA: TGTGCCAGCAGCCCCCACCTGAGCGGGAGTGAGACCCAGTACTTC.

This clonotype was seen repeatedly, ten times or more. The chain recombines TRBV6-2 or TRBV6-3 with TRBJ1-5; D is possibly TRBD1 (5 bases). There are 13 residues in the CDR3. Germline CDR1 MNHEY, CDR2 SVGEGT. With 6 bases removed from V and 7 bases from J, the gap between germline ends came to 13 bases. The CDR3 DNA reads as TGTGCCAGCAGCCTGGGACGGATACAGCCCCAGCATTTT. Residues: CASSLGRIQPQHF.

The CDR3 DNA reads as TGTGCCAGCAGTTCCGACGGGGGTTGGAATGAGCAGTTCTTC. This codes for CASSSDGGWNEQFF. This chain uses TRBV6-2 or TRBV6-3 with TRBJ2-1; tentatively, D is TRBD2 (6 bases). This CDR3 has 14 residues. Trimming removed 4 bases from V and 7 bases from J, with 14 bases in between. CDR1 and CDR2 (germline): MNHEY, SVGEGT.

At least ten counts were recorded for this clonotype. The V and J genes are TRBV28 and TRBJ1-1, with D tentatively TRBD1 (6 bases). Trimming cost V 9 bases and J 2 bases, with 22 bases left between them. Germline V lookup: CDR1 MDHEN, CDR2 SYDVKM. CDR3 size: 16 residues. The DNA of the CDR3 is TGTGCCAGTGCAACGCGACAGGCCTCGGGAAACACTGAAGCTTTCTTT. Its translation: CASATRQASGNTEAFF.

This clonotype was counted only a few times. The chain links TRBV25-1 to TRBJ2-1, with D maybe TRBD2 (7 bases). Germline V lookup: CDR1 MGHDK, CDR2 SYGVNS. This CDR3 region has 11 residues. V gave up 5 bases and J gave up 15 bases, with 14 bases separating them. The CDR3: CASSLGGAWFF. The CDR3 DNA reads as TGTGCCAGCAGTCTGGGGGGGGCCTGGTTCTTC.

This clonotype was seen at least ten times. The CDR3 is CASSPRGTAYEQYF. CDR3 nucleotides: TGTGCCAGCAGCCCCCGCGGGACTGCTTACGAGCAGTACTTC. The rearrangement uses TRBV7-2 and TRBJ2-7; D possibly corresponds to TRBD2 (6 bases). The V gene's germline CDR1 is SGHTA and CDR2 FQGNSA. This CDR3 is built from 14 residues. V was shortened by 5 bases and J by 4 bases, with 15 bases between the two germline ends.

This clonotype was picked up a small number of times. V is TRBV9 and J is TRBJ1-3, with TRBD1 matching 7 bases. The V segment lost 4 bases and the J segment 2 bases; nucleotides outside the gene matches: 12. In germline, CDR1 is SGDLS, CDR2 YYNGEE. The CDR3 loop spans 17 amino acids. The CDR3 nucleotides are TGTGCCAGCAGCATTCGTCCTGGGGACAGCCCTGGAAACACCATATATTTT. Amino acids: CASSIRPGDSPGNTIYF.

This clonotype appeared a few times. The J gene is TRBJ2-3, the V gene TRBV20-1; a possible D gene is TRBD1 (6 bases). Per germline, CDR1 DFQATT and CDR2 SNEGSKA (reference sequence). The V and J ends lost 6 bases and 0 bases respectively, with 10 bases between them. This CDR3 spans 13 amino acids. The CDR3 loop reads CSAEDRSTDTQYF. The CDR3 DNA is TGCAGTGCAGAGGACAGAAGCACAGATACGCAGTATTTT.

This clonotype was seen repeatedly, ten times or more. This rearrangement joins TRBV28 to TRBJ1-5; no reliable D call. The germline V and J ends were trimmed by 6 bases and 6 bases, with 21 bases remaining between them. The CDR3 runs 16 residues. The germline gives CDR1 MDHEN, CDR2 SYDVKM. CDR3 in amino acids: CASRRWELRGTQPQHF. The DNA of the CDR3 is TGTGCCAGCAGGCGATGGGAGCTACGGGGTACTCAGCCCCAGCATTTT.

This clonotype was counted many times. The chain uses TRBV7-9 and TRBJ2-1; 9 bases agree with TRBD2. Germline CDR1 reads SEHNR; CDR2 reads FQNEAQ (reference sequence). J was trimmed by 7 bases and V by 6 bases; bases with no gene match: 10. The CDR3 extends over 15 amino acids. The CDR3 nucleotides are TGTGCCAGCAGTCCACCCTGGGCGGGAGGGAATGAGCAGTTCTTC. Translation: CASSPPWAGGNEQFF.

This clonotype was detected a few times. This chain connects TRBV9 to TRBJ2-1, with D perhaps TRBD2 (6 bases). The CDR3 runs 15 residues. Deletions cut 5 bases from V and 8 bases from J, with 20 bases between. The germline V gene has CDR1 SGDLS and CDR2 YYNGEE. The CDR3 region has the DNA TGTGCCAGCAGTCTCGACGGGCGGCGGGGAGATGAGCAGTTCTTC. Protein product: CASSLDGRRGDEQFF.

This clonotype was counted between two and nine times. The chain joins TRBV27 to TRBJ1-4, with D tentatively TRBD1 (6 bases). Trimming stripped 4 bases from V and 6 bases from J, with 15 bases between. This CDR3 has 15 amino acids. From germline, CDR1 is MNHEY and CDR2 SMNVEV (reference sequence). CDR3 coding DNA: TGTGCCAGCAGTTCGAACAGGGCCTCTGATGAAAAACTGTTTTTT. The encoded protein is CASSSNRASDEKLFF.

This clonotype showed up many times. The V and J genes are TRBV7-2 and TRBJ2-3; 7 nucleotides line up with TRBD1. Germline values: CDR1 SGHTA, CDR2 FQGNSA. This CDR3 comprises 15 residues. Germline trimming cut 5 bases from V and 5 bases from J; bases unmatched to any gene: 10. Here the CDR3 DNA reads TGTGCCAGCAGCCCCCGACAGGGCGATGGAGATACGCAGTATTTT. Amino acids: CASSPRQGDGDTQYF.

This clonotype was seen repeatedly, ten times or more. The rearrangement joins TRBV7-9 to TRBJ2-7; TRBD2 agrees at 14 bases. CDR3 size: 17 residues. In germline, CDR1 is SEHNR, CDR2 FQNEAQ (reference sequence). The ends lost 4 bases at V and 2 bases at J; junction bases unmatched: 7. The CDR3 DNA reads as TGTGCCAGCAGCTCCGGACTAGCGGGAGGCGCAACCTACGAGCAGTACTTC. The encoded protein is CASSSGLAGGATYEQYF.

This clonotype was detected ten times or more. The rearrangement joins TRBV7-8 to TRBJ2-5; no clear D. In germline, CDR1 is SGHVS, CDR2 FQNEAQ. CDR3 length: 13 residues. The V gene lost 1 base and the J gene lost 3 bases, with 6 bases spanning the gap. The CDR3 region is CASSLDRKETQYF. For the CDR3, the DNA is TGTGCCAGCAGCTTAGACAGAAAAGAGACCCAGTACTTC.

The chain couples TRBV10-3 to TRBJ2-5; the D is unclear. From germline, CDR1 is ENHRY and CDR2 SYGVKD. The CDR3 covers 11 residues. V dropped 4 bases and J dropped 6 bases, with 6 bases sitting between them. Here the CDR3 reads CAISVGQTQYF. CDR3 coding DNA: TGTGCCATCAGTGTAGGGCAGACCCAGTACTTC.

The chain employs TRBV20-1 and TRBJ2-7; D may be TRBD1 (5 bases). Trimming removed 5 bases from V and 3 bases from J, with 17 bases in between. This CDR3 region has 14 residues. The germline V gene has CDR1 DFQATT and CDR2 SNEGSKA (reference sequence). The DNA for the CDR3 is TGCAGTGCTCCAGACAGCGATCGGTACTACGAGCAGTACTTC. Translating it yields CSAPDSDRYYEQYF.

This clonotype has a count of ten or more. CDR3 nucleotide sequence: TGTGCCAGCAGCTTGTCAACAGGGGTTCCACCCCTCCACTTT. Its protein is CASSLSTGVPPLHF. This sequence joins TRBV7-2 and TRBJ1-6; 7 nucleotides align to TRBD1. This CDR3 has 14 amino acids. Germline assignment: CDR1 SGHTA and CDR2 FQGNSA. Germline trimming cut 3 bases from V and 11 bases from J; bases unmatched to any gene: 7.

This clonotype has a handful of counts. This chain joins TRBV28 and TRBJ2-7, with D possibly matching TRBD1 (6 bases). Germline CDR1 reads MDHEN; CDR2 reads SYDVKM. V dropped 7 bases and J dropped 2 bases, with 21 bases sitting between them. The CDR3 is 16 amino acids. The CDR3 spells CASTPRLGTRPYEQYF. As DNA, the CDR3 is TGTGCCAGCACCCCCCGGCTGGGGACAAGACCCTACGAGCAGTACTTC.